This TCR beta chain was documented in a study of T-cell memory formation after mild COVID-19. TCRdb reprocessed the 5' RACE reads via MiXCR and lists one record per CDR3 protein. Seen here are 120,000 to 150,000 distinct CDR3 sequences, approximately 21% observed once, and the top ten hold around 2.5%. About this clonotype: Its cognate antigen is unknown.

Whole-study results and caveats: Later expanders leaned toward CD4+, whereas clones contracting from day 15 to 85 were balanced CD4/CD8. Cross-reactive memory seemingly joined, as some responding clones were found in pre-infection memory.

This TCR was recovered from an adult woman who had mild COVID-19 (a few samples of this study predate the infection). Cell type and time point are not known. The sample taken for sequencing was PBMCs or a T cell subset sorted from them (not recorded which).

CDR3 loop: CASSQGQGAYQPQHF. The CDR3 nucleotides read TGTGCCAGCAGCCAAGGCCAGGGGGCGTATCAGCCCCAGCATTTT. This rearrangement joins TRBV3-1 to TRBJ1-5; TRBD1 aligns across 8 bases. Trimming removed 1 base from V and 5 bases from J; junction bases left unmatched: 4. This CDR3 is built from 15 residues. Germline loops: CDR1 LGHDT, CDR2 YNNKEL (reference sequence).